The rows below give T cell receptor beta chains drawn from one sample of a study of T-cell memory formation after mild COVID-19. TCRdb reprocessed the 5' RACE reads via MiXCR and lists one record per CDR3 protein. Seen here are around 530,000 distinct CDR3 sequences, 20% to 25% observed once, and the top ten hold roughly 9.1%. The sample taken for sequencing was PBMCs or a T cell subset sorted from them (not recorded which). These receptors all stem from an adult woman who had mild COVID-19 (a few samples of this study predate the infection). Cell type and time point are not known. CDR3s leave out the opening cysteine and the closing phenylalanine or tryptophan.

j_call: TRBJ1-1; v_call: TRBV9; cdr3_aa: ASSPEGAVNTEAF
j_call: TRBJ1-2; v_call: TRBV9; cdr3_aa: ASSRANRGYT
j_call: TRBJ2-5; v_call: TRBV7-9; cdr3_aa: ASSKATGRETQY
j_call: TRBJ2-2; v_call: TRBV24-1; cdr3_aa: ATSAFTGELF
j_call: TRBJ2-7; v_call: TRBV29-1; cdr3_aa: SVGSLGPPYEQY
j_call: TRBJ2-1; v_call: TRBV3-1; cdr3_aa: ASLGVAGVRNEQF
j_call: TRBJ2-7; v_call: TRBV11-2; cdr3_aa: ASSLVIASTYEQY
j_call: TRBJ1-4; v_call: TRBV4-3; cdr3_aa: ASSRRGLGEKLF
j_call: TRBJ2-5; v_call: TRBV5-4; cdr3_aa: ASSLRDLETQY
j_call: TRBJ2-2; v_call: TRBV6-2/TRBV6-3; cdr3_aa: ASSRDRFANTGELF
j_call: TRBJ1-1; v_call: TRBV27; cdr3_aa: ASSSPGRAETF
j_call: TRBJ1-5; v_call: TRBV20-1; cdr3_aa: SATGTSNQPQH
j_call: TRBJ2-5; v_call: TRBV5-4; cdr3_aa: ASSPRVGETQY
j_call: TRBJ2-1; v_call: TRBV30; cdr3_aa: AWSKGSSGLNEQF
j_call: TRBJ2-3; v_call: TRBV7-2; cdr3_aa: ASNSGREDTQY
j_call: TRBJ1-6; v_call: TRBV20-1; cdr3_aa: SARAILEVDSYNSPLH
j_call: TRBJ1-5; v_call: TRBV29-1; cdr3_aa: SVAEAGQGGQPQH
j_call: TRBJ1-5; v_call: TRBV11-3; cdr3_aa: ASSLDLNQPHH
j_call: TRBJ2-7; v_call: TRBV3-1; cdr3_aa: ASSPRGLAGALEQY
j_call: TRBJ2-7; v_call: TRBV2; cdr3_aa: ASSVEGGNEQY
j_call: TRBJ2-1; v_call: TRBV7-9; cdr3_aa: ASSLRGINLNEQF
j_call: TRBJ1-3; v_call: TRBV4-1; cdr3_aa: ASSHSSDPGKGGNTIY
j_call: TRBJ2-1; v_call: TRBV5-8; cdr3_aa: ASKEGSSEDNEQF
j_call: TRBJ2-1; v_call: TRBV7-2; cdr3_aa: ASGSRGQARSYNEQF
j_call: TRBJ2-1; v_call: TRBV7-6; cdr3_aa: ASSLDTPGARQSYNEQF